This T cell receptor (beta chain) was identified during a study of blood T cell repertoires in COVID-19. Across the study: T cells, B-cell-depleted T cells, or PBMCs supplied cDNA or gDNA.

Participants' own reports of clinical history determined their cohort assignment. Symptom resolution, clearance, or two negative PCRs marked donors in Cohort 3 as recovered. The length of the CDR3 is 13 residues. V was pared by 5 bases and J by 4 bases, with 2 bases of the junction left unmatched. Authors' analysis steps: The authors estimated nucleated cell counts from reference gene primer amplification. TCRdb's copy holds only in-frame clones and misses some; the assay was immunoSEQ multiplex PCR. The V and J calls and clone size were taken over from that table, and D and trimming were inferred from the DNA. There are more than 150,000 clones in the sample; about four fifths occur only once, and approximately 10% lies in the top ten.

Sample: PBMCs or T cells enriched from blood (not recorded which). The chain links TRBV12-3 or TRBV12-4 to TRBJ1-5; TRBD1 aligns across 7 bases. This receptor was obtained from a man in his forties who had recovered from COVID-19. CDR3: CASSPTGNQPQHF. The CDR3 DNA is TGTGCCAGCAGTCCGACAGGGAATCAGCCCCAGCATTTT.